A selection of T cell receptor beta chains follows, all from one sample in a study of blood T cells in healthy people across ages. Each CDR3 protein gets one entry after TCRdb re-called the 5' RACE reads with MiXCR. The sample has 750,000 to 950,000 distinct CDR3 sequences, under 30% seen once. In addition, the sample was reused for a study of T cells of mothers and their children.

Sequenced sample: blood. The source is a boy between 10 and 17 years old in good health. Each CDR3 is given with its conserved first and last residue. D genes are given only for firm matches. Expanded clones are given a class, and other clones once, few, many or no size at all.

J: TRBJ1-4
V: TRBV29-1
D: -
size: many
CDR3: CSVESGTPTNEKLFF
DNA: TGCAGCGTTGAATCAGGGACCCCCACTAATGAAAAACTGTTTTTT

J: TRBJ2-1
V: TRBV29-1
D: TRBD2
size: -
CDR3: CSVGLAGDNEQFF
DNA: TGCAGCGTAGGACTAGCGGGAGACAATGAGCAGTTCTTC

J: TRBJ1-4
V: TRBV5-5
D: -
size: few
CDR3: CASSLTGSPNEKLFF
DNA: TGTGCCAGCAGCTTGACGGGGTCCCCTAATGAAAAACTGTTTTTT

J: TRBJ2-6
V: TRBV5-1
D: TRBD1
size: -
CDR3: CASSSGQGVGANVLTF
DNA: TGCGCCAGCAGCTCCGGACAGGGGGTTGGGGCCAACGTCCTGACTTTC

J: TRBJ2-1
V: TRBV5-5
D: -
size: -
CDR3: CASSLEGGGGDEQFF
DNA: TGTGCCAGCAGCTTGGAGGGCGGAGGAGGGGATGAGCAGTTCTTC

J: TRBJ1-5
V: TRBV20-1
D: -
size: -
CDR3: CSARKSINQPQHF
DNA: TGCAGTGCTAGAAAGTCTATTAATCAGCCCCAGCATTTT

J: TRBJ1-3
V: TRBV28
D: -
size: -
CDR3: CASTNDKNTIYF
DNA: TGTGCCAGCACCAATGATAAGAACACCATATATTTT

J: TRBJ2-3
V: TRBV5-1
D: -
size: -
CDR3: CASRPGPGDTDTQYF
DNA: TGCGCCAGCAGACCGGGACCGGGGGATACAGATACGCAGTATTTT

J: TRBJ2-1
V: TRBV28
D: -
size: few
CDR3: CASSRTKTGGLPNEQFF
DNA: TGTGCCAGCAGTCGAACCAAAACCGGGGGATTACCCAATGAGCAGTTCTTC

J: TRBJ2-3
V: TRBV4-2
D: -
size: few
CDR3: CASSPEDRGDTQYF
DNA: TGTGCCAGCTCTCCCGAGGACAGAGGAGATACGCAGTATTTT

J: TRBJ2-1
V: TRBV20-1
D: TRBD2
size: -
CDR3: CSGGTSGGDEQFF
DNA: TGCAGTGGAGGGACTAGCGGGGGAGATGAGCAGTTCTTC

J: TRBJ1-4
V: TRBV7-6
D: TRBD1
size: -
CDR3: CASSFSRQGALEKLFF
DNA: TGTGCCAGCAGTTTCTCACGACAGGGGGCGTTGGAAAAACTGTTTTTT

J: TRBJ2-3
V: TRBV5-1
D: -
size: -
CDR3: CASSLGAGPDTQYF
DNA: TGCGCCAGCAGCTTAGGAGCAGGCCCAGATACGCAGTATTTT